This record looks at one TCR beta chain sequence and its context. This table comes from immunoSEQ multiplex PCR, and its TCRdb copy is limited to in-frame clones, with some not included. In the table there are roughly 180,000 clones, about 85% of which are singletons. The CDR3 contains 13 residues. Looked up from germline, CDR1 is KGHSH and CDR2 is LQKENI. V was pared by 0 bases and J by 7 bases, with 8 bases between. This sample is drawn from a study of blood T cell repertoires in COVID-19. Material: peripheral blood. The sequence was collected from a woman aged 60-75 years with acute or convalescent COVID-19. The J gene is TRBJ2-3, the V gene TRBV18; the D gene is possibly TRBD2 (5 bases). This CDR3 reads CASSPPTGNTQYF. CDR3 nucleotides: TGTGCCAGCTCACCACCGACGGGGAATACGCAGTATTTT.